This T cell receptor (beta chain) emerged from a study of T cell repertoires in cytomegalovirus infection. Study background: Both a matching HLA type and CMV infection were indicated by public TCR beta signatures. Study-wide results and limits: The ex vivo response was dominated by HLA-C-restricted CMV-specific TCR beta clonotypes.

CDR3 length: 14 amino acids. Trimming took off 6 bases at V and 2 bases at J, with 11 bases between the two ends. Germline assignment: CDR1 SGHAT and CDR2 FQNNGV. On this clonotype: Its antigen is currently unknown.

In TCRdb, the reads were re-called with MiXCR into one record per CDR3 protein. Of just under 550,000 distinct CDR3 sequences listed, around 27% were seen once; the top ten hold 13%. The sequence came from a human donor in good health (CMV status not recorded). Some clones in this sample may be carry-over from other donors' samples. Sequencing used PBMCs. V usage is TRBV11-2 and J usage is TRBJ1-3; D possibly corresponds to TRBD1 (6 bases). In nucleotides, the CDR3 is TGTGCCAGCAGTGGGGGCTCGACTGGAAACACCATATATTTT. Translating it yields CASSGGSTGNTIYF.